Below, 8 T cell receptor beta chains from the same sample are listed, as sequenced in a study of T cells after yellow fever vaccination. TCRdb processed the 5' RACE reads anew with MiXCR; each CDR3 protein has one entry. Of about 220,000 distinct CDR3 sequences listed, 3% to 3.5% are singletons. The input for sequencing was CD4+ T cells sorted from PBMCs, taken 10 days after the yellow fever booster vaccination. The source is a man between 18 and 29 years old who received the YFV17D yellow fever vaccine.

This clonotype was counted many times. The chain employs TRBV7-9 and TRBJ1-4; TRBD1 matches 8 bases. After removal of 4 bases from V and 4 bases from J, the junction contained 5 bases not matched to a gene. This CDR3 has 15 amino acids. Per the germline V gene, CDR1 is SEHNR and CDR2 is FQNEAQ (reference sequence). This CDR3 reads CASSSQGAGNEKLFF. The CDR3 bases are TGTGCCAGCAGCTCGCAGGGGGCGGGTAATGAAAAACTGTTTTTT.

This clonotype has at least ten counts. V is TRBV29-1 and J is TRBJ2-1; TRBD2 matches 10 bases. The J segment lost 0 bases and the V segment lost 0 bases, leaving 8 bases of the junction unmatched. The germline V gene has CDR1 SQVTM and CDR2 ANQGSEA. This CDR3 is 18 amino acids long. The CDR3 DNA reads TGCAGCGTTGAAGATCTGTCTAGCGGGGGCTACTCCTACAATGAGCAGTTCTTC. This translates into CSVEDLSSGGYSYNEQFF.

In this sample, this clonotype turned up many times. This chain uses TRBV12-3 or TRBV12-4 with TRBJ1-5; the D gene is possibly TRBD1 (5 bases). The CDR3 runs 15 residues. The V and J ends lost 2 bases and 4 bases respectively, with 12 bases between them. CDR3 coding DNA: TGTGCCAGCAGTTTAAAGGGGTGGAGTAATCAGCCCCAGCATTTT. It encodes CASSLKGWSNQPQHF.

This clonotype was seen at least ten times. V is TRBV29-1 and J is TRBJ2-3; D ambiguous. The CDR3 has 12 amino acids. Germline V lookup: CDR1 SQVTM, CDR2 ANQGSEA. Trimming shortened V by 3 bases and J by 4 bases, and 8 bases separated the two germline ends. CDR3 bases: TGCAGCGTTGACTCGCAATCAGATACGCAGTATTTT. Its protein product is CSVDSQSDTQYF.

The chain combines TRBV7-2 with TRBJ1-2; D gene unclear. The ends were cut back, 1 base at V and 4 bases at J, with 10 bases in the middle. In germline, CDR1 is SGHTA, CDR2 FQGNSA. There are 14 residues in the CDR3. The CDR3 protein is CASSLVWSPYGYTF. The DNA of the CDR3 is TGTGCCAGCAGCTTAGTTTGGAGTCCCTATGGCTACACCTTC.

Remarks on this clonotype: Its ends do not fully match the called genes, so a read error is possible. The chain couples TRBV5-1 to TRBJ1-1; D is uncertain. Germline loops: CDR1 SGHRS, CDR2 YFSETQ. CDR3 length: 13 residues. The CDR3 region has the DNA TGCGCCAGCAGCTTGGCCGGGTCCGACCTGATGGACTTT. Amino acids: CASSLAGSDLMDF.

This clonotype was seen only a few times. The chain links TRBV12-3 or TRBV12-4 to TRBJ2-7; D may be TRBD1 or TRBD2 (5 bases each). V was cut by 4 bases and J by 9 bases, with 19 bases left in between. CDR3 length: 14 residues. The CDR3 reads CASSSTAEPAGQYV. Written as DNA, the CDR3 is TGTGCCAGCAGTTCGACAGCGGAACCCGCTGGGCAGTACGTC.

This clonotype was seen a few times. This sequence joins TRBV3-1 and TRBJ2-1, with 8 bases matching TRBD1. CDR1 and CDR2 (germline): LGHDT, YNNKEL (reference sequence). CDR3 size: 16 residues. V lost 3 bases and J lost 4; bases outside the gene matches: 8. CDR3 residues: CASSHRTGTMYNEQFF. The CDR3 coding sequence is TGTGCCAGCAGCCACCGGACAGGGACAATGTACAATGAGCAGTTCTTC.